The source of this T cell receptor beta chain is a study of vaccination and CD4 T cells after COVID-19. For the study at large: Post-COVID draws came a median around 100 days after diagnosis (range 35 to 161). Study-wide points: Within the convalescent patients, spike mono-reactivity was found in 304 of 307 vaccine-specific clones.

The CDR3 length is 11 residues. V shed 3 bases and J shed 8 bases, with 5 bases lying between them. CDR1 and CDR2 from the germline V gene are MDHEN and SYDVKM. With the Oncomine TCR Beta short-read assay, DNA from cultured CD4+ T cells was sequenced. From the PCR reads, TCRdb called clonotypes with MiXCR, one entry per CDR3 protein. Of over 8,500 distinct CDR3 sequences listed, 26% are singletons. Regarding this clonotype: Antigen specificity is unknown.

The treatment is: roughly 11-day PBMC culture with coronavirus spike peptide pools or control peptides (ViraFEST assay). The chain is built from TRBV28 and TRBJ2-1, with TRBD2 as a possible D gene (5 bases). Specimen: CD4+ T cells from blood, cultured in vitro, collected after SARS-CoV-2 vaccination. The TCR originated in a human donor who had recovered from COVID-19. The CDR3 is CASSLRDEQFF. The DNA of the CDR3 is TGTGCCAGCAGTTTGAGGGATGAGCAGTTCTTC.